These T cell receptor beta chains were read from a single sample in a study of T-cell memory formation after mild COVID-19. MiXCR was run by TCRdb on the 5' RACE reads, yielding one entry per CDR3 protein. The sample includes around 260,000 distinct CDR3 sequences, about 17% of them seen just once. The specimen was PBMCs or a T cell subset sorted from them (not recorded which). The receptors originated from a man aged 18 to 30 who had mild COVID-19 (a few samples of this study predate the infection). Cell type and time point are not known. The CDR3 runs from the conserved cysteine through the conserved F or W.

J	V	CDR3
TRBJ1-4	TRBV7-6	CASSHSGTGAGNEKLFF
TRBJ1-2	TRBV7-9	CASSLANYGYTF
TRBJ1-2	TRBV5-4	CASSLVGVRINYGYTF
TRBJ1-5	TRBV4-1	CASGQGGRPQHF
TRBJ2-5	TRBV4-3	CASSQESLGQGAGETQYF
TRBJ1-5	TRBV29-1	CSVGTVLGPQHF
TRBJ1-1	TRBV5-5	CASSLAGADEAFF
TRBJ2-3	TRBV23-1	CASEAGFRADTQYF
TRBJ2-3	TRBV10-3	CAISESREGTDTQYF
TRBJ2-3	TRBV7-9	CASSPSLDTQYF
TRBJ1-2	TRBV29-1	CSVGGGEGYGYTF
TRBJ2-5	TRBV5-1	CASSPGGPQETQYF
TRBJ1-3	TRBV4-3	CASSQDRGSSGNTIYF
TRBJ2-5	TRBV7-9	CASSLVAKTGQETQYF
TRBJ1-3	TRBV3-1	CASSLPGTGNTIYF
TRBJ2-7	TRBV5-1	CASSLAAGGNEQYF
TRBJ1-1	TRBV12-3/TRBV12-4	CASSSRTGSTEAFF
TRBJ1-2	TRBV10-3	CAISRQGGKANYGYTF
TRBJ1-1	TRBV6-5	CASSYRGLRAFF
TRBJ1-1	TRBV4-2	CASSPKLGYTEAFF
TRBJ2-3	TRBV12-3/TRBV12-4	CASSQGRITPDTQYF
TRBJ2-3	TRBV5-1	CASSEGPAADTQYF
TRBJ2-2	TRBV11-3	CASSGTVTTGELFF
TRBJ2-2	TRBV20-1	CSARTSGTNTGELFF
TRBJ2-3	TRBV11-2	CASRTLRRGGSTDTQYF
TRBJ2-3	TRBV5-1	CASSSGTSRRDTQYF
TRBJ2-7	TRBV20-1	CSARDRRSNYEQYF
TRBJ2-2	TRBV5-1	CASSLWTGTGELFF
TRBJ1-1	TRBV6-5	CASSSTEGPWRGAFF
TRBJ1-2	TRBV5-1	CASSLDRGNGYTF
TRBJ2-3	TRBV4-1	CASSHPLDTQYF
TRBJ1-1	TRBV29-1	CSVGPTGGTMNTEAFF
TRBJ2-2	TRBV11-2	CASSLDTANTGELFF
TRBJ2-3	TRBV10-3	CAISEGAGRTDTQYF
TRBJ2-3	TRBV3-1	CASSQVNRDTQYF
TRBJ2-2	TRBV11-2	CASSYLQGQGAWELFF
TRBJ1-1	TRBV10-3	CATISNTEAFF
TRBJ2-5	TRBV29-1	CSAGYPETQYF
TRBJ1-2	TRBV6-5	CASSYTPTYGYTF
TRBJ1-1	TRBV12-3/TRBV12-4	CASSLAGFNTEAFF
TRBJ2-3	TRBV12-3/TRBV12-4	CASSPDSGRRDF
TRBJ1-2	TRBV9	CASSVDPLAPGYTF
TRBJ2-2	TRBV12-3/TRBV12-4	CASSTHRNTGELFF
TRBJ2-3	TRBV7-6	CASSRQGRDTQYF
TRBJ2-5	TRBV7-6	CASSLERGGETQYF
TRBJ1-5	TRBV6-5	CASSSGVNSNQPQHF
TRBJ1-1	TRBV29-1	CSLLPGARKAFF
TRBJ2-2	TRBV5-1	CASSLVVPGELFF
TRBJ1-3	TRBV6-5	CASSYGGDGNTIYF
TRBJ2-1	TRBV5-1	CASSSSDEQFF
TRBJ2-2	TRBV29-1	CSAGRAKNTGELFF
TRBJ1-5	TRBV9	CASSSRGGYNQPQHF
TRBJ2-7	TRBV20-1	CSAEDVYEQYF
TRBJ1-1	TRBV12-3/TRBV12-4	CASSFAPNTEAFF
TRBJ1-2	TRBV27	CASSWEGYTF
TRBJ2-5	TRBV7-6	CASSLELLQTQYF
TRBJ1-2	TRBV24-1	CATSDTGQGYGYTF